A single sample gave rise to the 15 T cell receptor beta chains below, sequenced in a study of T cell changes during pregnancy in multiple sclerosis. TCRdb's table, derived via immunoSEQ multiplex PCR, lists solely in-frame clones and lacks some. The repertoire holds some 40,000 clones, with about 89% as singletons. The sequencing used CD4+ T cells from peripheral blood mononuclear cells, collected in the first trimester of pregnancy. The receptors originated from a female donor with multiple sclerosis, enrolled in a pregnancy study.

The V and J genes are TRBV19 and TRBJ1-2; 8 bases match TRBD1. V trimming: 6 bases; J trimming: 0 bases; junction bases outside the gene matches: 12. CDR1 is LNHDA and CDR2 is SQIVND in the germline V gene (reference sequence). This CDR3 has 17 amino acids. CDR3 nucleotides: TGTGCCAGTAGCCCCAGAGGGGACAGGTCCTCTAACTATGGCTACACCTTC. The encoded protein is CASSPRGDRSSNYGYTF.

The chain employs TRBV19 and TRBJ2-3; 9 bases map to TRBD1. The ends lost 8 bases at V and 3 bases at J; junction bases unmatched: 6. Germline loops: CDR1 LNHDA, CDR2 SQIVND (reference sequence). The CDR3 spans 14 residues. Here the CDR3 reads CASEGQGGTDTQYF. CDR3 DNA sequence: TGTGCCAGTGAGGGACAGGGCGGGACAGATACGCAGTATTTT.

This sequence joins TRBV18 and TRBJ1-4, with D maybe TRBD1 (6 bases). The CDR3 extends over 13 amino acids. Germline CDR1 reads KGHSH; CDR2 reads LQKENI. V shed 4 bases and J shed 6 bases, with 9 bases lying between them. The CDR3 here is CASSLTGYEKLFF. CDR3 nucleotides: TGTGCCAGCTCACTTACAGGGTATGAAAAACTGTTTTTT.

CDR3 residues: CASSPLEVSTDTQYF. CDR3 DNA: TGTGCCAGCAGCCCTTTGGAGGTGAGCACAGATACGCAGTATTTT. V gene TRBV4-2 combines with J gene TRBJ2-3; possible D gene TRBD2, 5 bases. This CDR3 is built from 15 residues. CDR1 LGHNA and CDR2 YNFKEQ come from the germline V gene. Trimming left V 4 bases short and J 0 bases short, with 11 bases between.

V is TRBV7-9 and J is TRBJ1-1, with 8 bases identical to TRBD1. CDR1 is SEHNR, CDR2 FQNEAQ, per germline (reference sequence). V dropped 5 bases and J dropped 8; count of bases not matched to a gene: 4. The CDR3 is 12 amino acids. The CDR3 DNA follows: TGTGCCAGCAGCCCGTGGACAGGGGAAGCTTTCTTT. It translates to CASSPWTGEAFF.

The V call is TRBV30, the J call TRBJ1-1, with a weak D call TRBD1 (6 bases). The CDR3 loop spans 15 amino acids. Germline V gene lookup returns CDR1 GTSNPN and CDR2 SVGIG (reference sequence). Trimming left V 3 bases short and J 2 bases short, with 16 bases between. The CDR3 sequence is CAWSPPTGKNTEAFF. The DNA for the CDR3 is TGTGCCTGGAGCCCTCCGACAGGCAAAAACACTGAAGCTTTCTTT.

The chain couples TRBV6-1 to TRBJ2-7, with a tentative D call TRBD1 (5 bases). Germline V gene sequence: CDR1 MNHNS, CDR2 SASEGT. The CDR3 covers 14 residues. With 3 bases removed from V and 7 bases from J, the gap between germline ends came to 16 bases. The CDR3 spells CASSEFSTALEQYF. The DNA of the CDR3 is TGTGCCAGCAGTGAGTTTTCGACAGCCTTGGAGCAGTACTTC.

The chain is built from TRBV5-1 and TRBJ1-2; D remains ambiguous. The CDR3 is made up of 14 amino acids. The germline V and J ends were trimmed by 0 bases and 6 bases, with 12 bases remaining between them. CDR1 is SGHRS and CDR2 is YFSETQ in the germline V gene. This CDR3 reads CASSLVEGRNGYTF. CDR3 nucleotides: TGCGCCAGCAGCTTGGTAGAGGGTCGGAATGGCTACACCTTC.

The chain employs TRBV18 and TRBJ2-7; TRBD2 might be the D (6 bases). The CDR3 length is 14 residues. In germline, CDR1 is KGHSH, CDR2 LQKENI. V gave up 5 bases and J gave up 6 bases, with 17 bases separating them. In DNA form, the CDR3 reads TGTGCCAGCTCAGTGACTAGTGAAGTCTCCGAGCAGTACTTC. Residues: CASSVTSEVSEQYF.

The rearrangement uses TRBV7-8 and TRBJ2-6, with a possible D match to TRBD1 (5 bases). This CDR3 has 17 residues. The V gene's germline CDR1 is SGHVS and CDR2 FQNEAQ. The V end lost 2 bases, the J end lost 0 bases, and 11 bases lay between the germline ends. CDR3 region: CASSLRRVGSGANVLTF. The DNA for the CDR3 is TGTGCCAGCAGCTTACGCAGGGTGGGCTCTGGGGCCAACGTCCTGACTTTC. The full variable domain, its missing parts supplied by reference TRBV7-8 and TRBJ2-6, is GAGVSQSPRYKVAKRGQDVALRCDPISGHVSLFWYQQALGQGPEFLTYFQNEAQLDKSGLPSDRFFAERPEGSVSTLKIQRTQQEDSAVYLCASSLRRVGSGANVLTFGAGSRLTVL.

This clone was seen only once. The V call is TRBV18, the J call TRBJ2-5; 8 bases are shared with TRBD2. The length of the CDR3 is 15 residues. V lost 2 bases and J lost 2; bases outside the gene matches: 4. Looked up from germline, CDR1 is KGHSH and CDR2 is LQKENI. The CDR3, as DNA: TGTGCCAGCTCACCATTAGCGGGACCACAAGAGACCCAGTACTTC. Encoded protein: CASSPLAGPQETQYF. Variable domain in full (rest from reference TRBV18 and TRBJ2-5): NAGVMQNPRHLVRRRGQEARLRCSPMKGHSHVYWYRQLPEEGLKFMVYLQKENIIDESGMPKERFSAEFPKEGPSILRIQQVVRGDSAAYFCASSPLAGPQETQYFGPGTRLLVL.

The CDR3: CASSYGQGQSNEQFF. The CDR3 region has the DNA TGTGCCAGCTCGTATGGACAGGGGCAGAGCAATGAGCAGTTCTTC. V gene TRBV6-1 combines with J gene TRBJ2-1, with 9 bases aligning to TRBD1. Looked up from germline, CDR1 is MNHNS and CDR2 is SASEGT. Trimming took 8 bases from V and 6 from J; bases not matched to a gene: 11. The CDR3 runs 15 residues.

This sequence joins TRBV5-1 and TRBJ2-7; possible D gene TRBD2, 6 bases. The germline CDR1 and CDR2 sequences are SGHRS and YFSETQ. V lost 2 bases, J lost 0 bases, and 12 bases lay in between. The CDR3 is made up of 15 amino acids. The CDR3 spells CASSLQATSSYEQYF. CDR3 nucleotides: TGCGCCAGCAGCTTACAGGCGACTAGCTCCTACGAGCAGTACTTC.

This clone has a handful of counts. The chain couples TRBV12-5 to TRBJ2-1; TRBD1 aligns across 12 bases. The germline CDR1 and CDR2 sequences are LGHNT and FRNRAP. Trimming took 0 bases from V and 5 from J; bases not matched to a gene: 23. This CDR3 spans 23 amino acids. The DNA for the CDR3 is TGTGCTAGTGGTTTGGTACTTAGGAATTTGGGGGACAGGGGGCAGTGGGTAGACAATGAGCAGTTCTTC. It is translated as CASGLVLRNLGDRGQWVDNEQFF.

This clone came up a few times. This chain joins TRBV7-2 and TRBJ2-5; perhaps TRBD2 as D (5 bases). Trimming removed 2 bases at V and 4 bases at J, with 11 bases between. Looked up from germline, CDR1 is SGHTA and CDR2 is FQGNSA. CDR3 length: 14 amino acids. The CDR3 DNA reads TGTGCCAGCAGCTTATCAGGACTTGGAGAGACCCAGTACTTC. Protein product: CASSLSGLGETQYF.